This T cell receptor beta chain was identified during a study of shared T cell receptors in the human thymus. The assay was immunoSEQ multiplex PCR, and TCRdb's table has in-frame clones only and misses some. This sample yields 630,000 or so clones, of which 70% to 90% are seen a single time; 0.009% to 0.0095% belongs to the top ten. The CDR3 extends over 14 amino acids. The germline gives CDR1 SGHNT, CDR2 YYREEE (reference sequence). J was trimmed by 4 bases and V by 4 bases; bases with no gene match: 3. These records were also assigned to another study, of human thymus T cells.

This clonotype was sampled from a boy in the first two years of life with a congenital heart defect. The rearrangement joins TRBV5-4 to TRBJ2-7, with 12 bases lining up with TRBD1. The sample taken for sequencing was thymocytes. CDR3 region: CASSRDRGRYEQYF. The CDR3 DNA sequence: TGTGCCAGCAGCCGGGACAGGGGGCGGTACGAGCAGTACTTC.